What follows describes a single T cell receptor (beta chain). The CDR3 is made up of 19 amino acids. Germline V CDR1 and CDR2: SNHLY, FYNNEI. Germline trimming cut 3 bases from V and 3 bases from J; bases unmatched to any gene: 17. These data come from a study of blood T cell repertoires in COVID-19. The overall study: COVID-19 samples, acute and convalescent, were from the United States, Italy and Spain. Nucleic acid was either cDNA or gDNA, and it came from T cells, B-cell-depleted T cells, or PBMCs.

In the study's own analysis: The authors estimated nucleated cell counts from reference gene primer amplification. The repertoire was sequenced with immunoSEQ multiplex PCR; TCRdb's copy has only in-frame clones and lacks some. Clonal size and the V and J genes are those of that table, whereas D and trimming came from the DNA. There are approximately 210,000 clones in the sample; around 91% occur only once, and about 5% lies in the top ten. Sequenced: peripheral blood. The TCR comes from a woman aged 35 to 49 with acute or convalescent COVID-19. This chain links TRBV2 with TRBJ2-1, with 7 bases aligning to TRBD1. The CDR3 sequence: CASSDGDRVRFIFYNEQFF. Written as DNA, the CDR3 is TGTGCCAGCAGTGACGGAGACAGGGTCCGATTCATATTCTACAATGAGCAGTTCTTC.